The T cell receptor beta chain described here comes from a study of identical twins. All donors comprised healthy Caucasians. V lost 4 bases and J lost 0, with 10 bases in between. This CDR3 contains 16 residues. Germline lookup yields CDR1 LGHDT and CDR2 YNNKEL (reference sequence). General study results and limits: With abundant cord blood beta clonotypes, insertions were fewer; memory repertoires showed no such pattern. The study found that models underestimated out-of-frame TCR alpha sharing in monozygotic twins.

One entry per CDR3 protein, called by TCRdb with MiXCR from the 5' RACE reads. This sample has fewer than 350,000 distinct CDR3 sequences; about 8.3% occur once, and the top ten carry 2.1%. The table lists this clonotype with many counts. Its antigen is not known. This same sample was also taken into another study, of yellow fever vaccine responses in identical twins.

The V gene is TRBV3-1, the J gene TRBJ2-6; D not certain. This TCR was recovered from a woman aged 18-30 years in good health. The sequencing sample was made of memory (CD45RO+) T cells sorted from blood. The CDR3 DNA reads TGTGCCAGCAGCCTCAAAGTGGGCTCTGGGGCCAACGTCCTGACTTTC. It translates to CASSLKVGSGANVLTF.